Each of the 2 T cell receptor beta chains below was sequenced from the same sample in a study of circulating and synovial CD4+ cells in juvenile arthritis. Data came from immunoSEQ multiplex PCR; TCRdb stores just in-frame clones and leaves some out. The table lists 30,000 to 40,000 clones, approximately 94% of them singletons. The source material was CD4+ T cells from blood. The receptors were gathered from a human donor with juvenile idiopathic arthritis.

Regarding this clone: A read error may account for a junction end that differs from germline. This same CDR3 is encoded by further DNA sequences in the sample. J is TRBJ1-2 and V is TRBV7-2; TRBD1 matches at 8 bases. Looked up from germline, CDR1 is SGHTA and CDR2 is FQGNSA. This CDR3 has 15 amino acids. The CDR3 region has the DNA TGTGCCAGCAGTTTAGGACAGGGAGATCTCTACGGCTACACCTTC. Translating it yields CASSLGQGDLYGYTF.

This sequence joins TRBV15 and TRBJ2-5; TRBD2 aligns across 7 bases. The CDR3 sequence is 16 residues long. The germline gives CDR1 LNHNV, CDR2 YYDKDF (reference sequence). The junction had 11 bases not matched to a gene; V was cut back by 5 bases and J by 2 bases. CDR3 bases: TGTGCCACCAGCCCCATGGAGCGGGGATTACAAGAGACCCAGTACTTC. As protein: CATSPMERGLQETQYF. Together with reference TRBV15 and TRBJ2-5, the CDR3 gives the full variable domain: DAMVIQNPRYQVTQFGKPVTLSCSQTLNHNVMYWYQQKSSQAPKLLFHYYDKDFNNEADTPDNFQSRRPNTSFCFLDIRSPGLGDTAMYLCATSPMERGLQETQYFGPGTRLLVL.